This TCR beta chain was recovered during a study of T cell changes during pregnancy in multiple sclerosis. The repertoire was sequenced with immunoSEQ multiplex PCR; TCRdb's copy has only in-frame clones and lacks some. Here the sample spans 65,000 to 85,000 clones, 80% to 95% being singletons. Germline CDR1 LNHDA, CDR2 SQIVND (reference sequence). The CDR3 sequence is 17 residues long. V gave up 7 bases and J gave up 0 bases, with 22 bases separating them. This chain links TRBV19 with TRBJ2-7; TRBD2 might be the D (5 bases). This sequence originates from a female donor with multiple sclerosis, enrolled in a pregnancy study. The sample consisted of peripheral blood, taken in the second trimester of pregnancy. CDR3 sequence: CASTPRDRAGRSYEQYF. The CDR3 nucleotides are TGTGCCAGTACCCCGAGGGATCGGGCGGGTCGCTCCTACGAGCAGTACTTC.